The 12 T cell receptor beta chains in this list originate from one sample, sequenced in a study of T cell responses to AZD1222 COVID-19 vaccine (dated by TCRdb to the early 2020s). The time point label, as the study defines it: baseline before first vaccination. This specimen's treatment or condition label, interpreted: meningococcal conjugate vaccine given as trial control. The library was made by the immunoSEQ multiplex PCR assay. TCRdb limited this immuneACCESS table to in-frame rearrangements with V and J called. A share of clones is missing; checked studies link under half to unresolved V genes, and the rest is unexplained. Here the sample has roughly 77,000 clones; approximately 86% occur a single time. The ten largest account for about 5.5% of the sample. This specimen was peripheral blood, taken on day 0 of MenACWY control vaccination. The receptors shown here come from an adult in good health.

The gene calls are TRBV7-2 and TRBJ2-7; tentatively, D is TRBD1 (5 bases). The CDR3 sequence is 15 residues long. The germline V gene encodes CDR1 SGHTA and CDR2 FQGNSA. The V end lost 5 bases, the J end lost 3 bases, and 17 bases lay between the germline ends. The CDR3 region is CASSITGQGYYEQYF. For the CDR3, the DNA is TGTGCCAGCAGCATTACGGGTCAGGGCTACTACGAGCAGTACTTC.

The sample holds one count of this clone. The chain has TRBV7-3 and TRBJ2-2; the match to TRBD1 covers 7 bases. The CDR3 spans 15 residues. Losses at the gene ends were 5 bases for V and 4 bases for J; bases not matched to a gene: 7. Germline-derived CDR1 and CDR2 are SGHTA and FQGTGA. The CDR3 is CASSPRGTVTGELFF. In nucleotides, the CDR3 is TGTGCCAGCAGCCCCCGAGGGACAGTCACCGGGGAGCTGTTTTTT.

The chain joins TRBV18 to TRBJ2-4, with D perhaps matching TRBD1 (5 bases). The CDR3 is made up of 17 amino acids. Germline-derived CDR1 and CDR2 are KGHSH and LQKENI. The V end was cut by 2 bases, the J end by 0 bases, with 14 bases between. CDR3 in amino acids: CASSPSGQLIAKNIQYF. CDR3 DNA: TGTGCCAGCTCACCATCCGGACAACTAATAGCCAAAAACATTCAGTACTTC.

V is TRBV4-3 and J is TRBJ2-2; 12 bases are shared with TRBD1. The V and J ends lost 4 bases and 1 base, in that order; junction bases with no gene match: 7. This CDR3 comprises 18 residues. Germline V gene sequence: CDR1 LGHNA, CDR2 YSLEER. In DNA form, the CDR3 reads TGCGCCAGCAGCCTCCCGGGACAGGGGGCCCTGAACACCGGGGAGCTGTTTTTT. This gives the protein CASSLPGQGALNTGELFF.

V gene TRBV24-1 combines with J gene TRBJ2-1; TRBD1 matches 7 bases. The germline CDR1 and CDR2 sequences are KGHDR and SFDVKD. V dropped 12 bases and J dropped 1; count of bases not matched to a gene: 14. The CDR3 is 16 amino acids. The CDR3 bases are TGTGCCGCTCGGACAGGTCCACGATTGTCCTACAATGAGCAGTTCTTC. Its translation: CAARTGPRLSYNEQFF.

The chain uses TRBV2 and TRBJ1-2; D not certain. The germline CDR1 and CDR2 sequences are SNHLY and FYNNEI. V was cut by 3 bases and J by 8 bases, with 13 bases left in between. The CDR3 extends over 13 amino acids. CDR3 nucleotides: TGTGCCAGCAGTGATGGTCCCTCCGGGGGCTACACCTTC. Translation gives CASSDGPSGGYTF.

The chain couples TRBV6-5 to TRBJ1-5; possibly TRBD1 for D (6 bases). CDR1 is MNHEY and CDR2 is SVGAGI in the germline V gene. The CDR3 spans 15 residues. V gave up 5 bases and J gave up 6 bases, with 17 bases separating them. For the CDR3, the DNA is TGTGCCAGCAGTCCCCTTAATACAGGGACTCAGCCCCAGCATTTT. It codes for CASSPLNTGTQPQHF.

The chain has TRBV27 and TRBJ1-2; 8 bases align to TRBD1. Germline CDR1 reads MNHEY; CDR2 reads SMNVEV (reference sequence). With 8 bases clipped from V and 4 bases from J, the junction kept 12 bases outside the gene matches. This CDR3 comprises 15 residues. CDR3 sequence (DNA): TGTGCCAGCGCCCGTGACAGGGGACAGGCCTATGGCTACACCTTC. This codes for CASARDRGQAYGYTF.

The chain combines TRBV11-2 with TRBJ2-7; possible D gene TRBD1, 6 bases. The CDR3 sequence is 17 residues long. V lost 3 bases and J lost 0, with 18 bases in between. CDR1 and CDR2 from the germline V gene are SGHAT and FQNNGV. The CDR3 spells CASSFLTGTRLSYEQYF. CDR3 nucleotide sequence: TGTGCCAGCAGCTTTTTGACCGGGACAAGACTCTCCTACGAGCAGTACTTC.

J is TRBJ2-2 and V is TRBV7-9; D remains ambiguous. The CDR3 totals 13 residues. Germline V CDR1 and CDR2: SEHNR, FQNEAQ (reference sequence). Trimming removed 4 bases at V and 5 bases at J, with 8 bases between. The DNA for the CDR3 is TGTGCCAGCAGCTCTGTGGAGACCGGGGAGCTGTTTTTT. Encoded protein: CASSSVETGELFF.

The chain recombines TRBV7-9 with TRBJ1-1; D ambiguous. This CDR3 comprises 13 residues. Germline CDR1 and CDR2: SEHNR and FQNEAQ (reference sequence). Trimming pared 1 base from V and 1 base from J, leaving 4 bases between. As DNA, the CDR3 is TGTGCCAGCAGCTTAGACCCGAACACTGAAGCTTTCTTT. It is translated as CASSLDPNTEAFF. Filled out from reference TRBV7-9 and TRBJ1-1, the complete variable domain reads DTGVSQNPRHKITKRGQNVTFRCDPISEHNRLYWYRQTLGQGPEFLTYFQNEAQLEKSRLLSDRFSAERPKGSFSTLEIQRTEQGDSAMYLCASSLDPNTEAFFGQGTRLTVV.

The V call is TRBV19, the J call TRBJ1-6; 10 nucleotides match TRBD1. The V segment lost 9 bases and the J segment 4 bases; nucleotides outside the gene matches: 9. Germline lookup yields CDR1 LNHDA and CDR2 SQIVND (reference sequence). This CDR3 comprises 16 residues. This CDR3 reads CASSSGTGVYNSPLHF. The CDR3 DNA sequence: TGTGCCAGCTCCTCCGGGACAGGGGTTTATAATTCACCCCTCCACTTT.